Listed below are T cell receptor beta chains from one sample, sequenced in a study of blood T cell repertoires in COVID-19. Profiled with immunoSEQ multiplex PCR; TCRdb holds only in-frame clones, not every one. The sample has nearly 70,000 clones; about four fifths are singletons. Sequencing was done on a sample of peripheral blood. The receptors were gathered from a woman of 80 years or more with acute or convalescent COVID-19. CDR3s include the opening cysteine and the closing phenylalanine or tryptophan. D genes are given only for firm matches. Size tells how often a clone was seen (once, few, many) or the class of an expanded clone, and some rows leave it out.

d_gene	v_gene	j_gene	len	abundance	CDR3nt	CDR3aa
NA	TRBV6-5	TRBJ1-3	15	NA	TGTGCCAGCAGCGAGAGTCTTAGCTCTGGAAACACCATATATTTT	CASSESLSSGNTIYF
TRBD1	TRBV18	TRBJ2-3	14	NA	TGTGCCAGCTCACCTTCAGGGGGATCTGATACGCAGTATTTT	CASSPSGGSDTQYF
NA	TRBV19	TRBJ2-5	12	NA	TGTGCGGCCGGGCTAGCGCAAGAGACCCAGTACTTC	CAAGLAQETQYF
NA	TRBV6-5	TRBJ2-3	14	once	TGTGCCAGCAGCCCCAGAGGGGGGGCAGATACGCAGTATTTT	CASSPRGGADTQYF
NA	TRBV5-1	TRBJ2-1	11	once	TGCGCCAGCAAAGGACACGATGAGCAGTTCTTC	CASKGHDEQFF
NA	TRBV5-1	TRBJ2-5	14	NA	TGCGCCAGCAGCTTGGGAGGGAGGCAAGAGACCCAGTACTTC	CASSLGGRQETQYF
NA	TRBV9	TRBJ1-6	15	NA	TGTGCCAGCAGCTCCCCACAGGGCTATAATTCACCCCTCCACTTT	CASSSPQGYNSPLHF
TRBD2	TRBV6-6	TRBJ2-5	15	NA	TGTGCCAGCAGTTTGCTGACTAGCGGCCAAGAGACCCAGTACTTC	CASSLLTSGQETQYF
NA	TRBV29-1	TRBJ2-7	13	NA	TGCAGCGTTGGGGGCGGCAGCTCCTACGAGCAGTACTTC	CSVGGGSSYEQYF
NA	TRBV18	TRBJ1-1	14	NA	TGTGCCAGCTCCCCCTCGGGGGTGAACACTGAAGCTTTCTTT	CASSPSGVNTEAFF
NA	TRBV30	TRBJ1-1	14	few	TGTGCCTGGAGTGTAGGGCAGGGGACCACTGAAGCTTTCTTT	CAWSVGQGTTEAFF
NA	TRBV6-5	TRBJ1-2	13	few	TGTGCCAGCAGTCTTCAGGGGATTTATGGCTACACCTTC	CASSLQGIYGYTF
NA	TRBV2	TRBJ1-4	16	NA	TGTGCCAGCAGGCTAACCCAGGGGAGAACTAATGAAAAACTGTTTTTT	CASRLTQGRTNEKLFF
TRBD1	TRBV6-6	TRBJ1-1	15	NA	TGTGCCAGCAGTCGATCTCCGGGACAGGCCACTGAAGCTTTCTTT	CASSRSPGQATEAFF
TRBD2	TRBV5-1	TRBJ2-2	18	NA	TGCGCCAGCAGCCCCAACGCACTAGCGGGGGTTCGCACCGGGGAGCTGTTTTTT	CASSPNALAGVRTGELFF
TRBD1	TRBV5-6	TRBJ2-5	15	NA	TGTGCCAGCAGCGGACTGGGGACAGGCCAAGAGACCCAGTACTTC	CASSGLGTGQETQYF
NA	TRBV6-5	TRBJ1-2	14	NA	TGTGCCAGCACCTCCTGGGGGCAGTTCGGAGGCTACACCTTC	CASTSWGQFGGYTF
TRBD1	TRBV5-1	TRBJ1-1	15	NA	TGCGCCAGCAGCTACACAGGGGGCGTGAACACTGAAGCTTTCTTT	CASSYTGGVNTEAFF
NA	TRBV15	TRBJ1-2	13	NA	TGTGCCACCAGCAGAGAGGGGCAATATGGCTACACCTTC	CATSREGQYGYTF
TRBD2	TRBV5-4	TRBJ2-7	18	NA	TGTGCCAGCAGCCTGCTGGGGCTAGCGGGGGGACCTCCCTACGAGCAGTACTTC	CASSLLGLAGGPPYEQYF
NA	TRBV10-2	TRBJ1-5	14	NA	TGCGCCAGCAGCGCCAACAGGATAGAGCAGCCCCAGCATTTT	CASSANRIEQPQHF
TRBD2	TRBV7-6	TRBJ2-5	16	NA	TGTGCCAGCAGCTTAGTAGTTACCGGGGGGGGAGAGACCCAGTACTTC	CASSLVVTGGGETQYF
TRBD1	TRBV6-1	TRBJ1-1	18	once	TGTGCCAGCAGTGAAGGGTGGGGACAGGGGGGCATGAACACTGAAGCTTTCTTT	CASSEGWGQGGMNTEAFF
NA	TRBV5-1	TRBJ1-1	15	NA	TGCGCCAGCAGCTTGGTACAGGGCAGGAACACTGAAGCTTTCTTT	CASSLVQGRNTEAFF
NA	TRBV3-1/TRBV3-2	TRBJ2-6	15	NA	TGTGCCAGCAGCCAGGGGGGATTGGGGGCCAACGTCCTGACTTTC	CASSQGGLGANVLTF
NA	TRBV19	TRBJ1-5	15	NA	TGTGCCAGTACCACAATGGACAGCTTCAATCAGCCCCAGCATTTT	CASTTMDSFNQPQHF
NA	TRBV15	TRBJ2-1	15	NA	TGTGCCACCAGCAGAGATCAGGGTGGGTGGAATGAGCAGTTCTTC	CATSRDQGGWNEQFF
TRBD2	TRBV5-5	TRBJ2-2	17	NA	TGTGCCAGCAGCTTGGCGGGGGGGCCCCCGAACACCGGGGAGCTGTTTTTT	CASSLAGGPPNTGELFF
NA	TRBV9	TRBJ1-1	12	NA	TGTGCCAGCAGCCAGAGGGGGACTGAAGCTTTCTTT	CASSQRGTEAFF
TRBD1	TRBV5-1	TRBJ2-2	17	few	TGCGCCAGCAGCCCAACCTACAGGGGATCGAACACCGGGGAGCTGTTTTTT	CASSPTYRGSNTGELFF
NA	TRBV29-1	TRBJ1-1	12	NA	TGCAGCGCCGGTCGGGGGGACACTGAAGCTTTCTTT	CSAGRGDTEAFF
NA	TRBV5-6	TRBJ1-1	16	NA	TGTGCCAGCAGCTTGGGGGCGGAGGCGGGGAACACTGAAGCTTTCTTT	CASSLGAEAGNTEAFF
TRBD1	TRBV7-3	TRBJ2-7	15	NA	TGTGCCAGCAGCTTAAGTTCGGGACAGTCCTACGAGCAGTACTTC	CASSLSSGQSYEQYF
TRBD1	TRBV5-1	TRBJ1-1	14	NA	TGCGCCAGCAGCTTAGGACAGGGGGGGACTGAAGCTTTCTTT	CASSLGQGGTEAFF
NA	TRBV6-5	TRBJ1-2	13	NA	TGTGCCAGCAGCAATGGGCCGGACTATGGCTACACCTTC	CASSNGPDYGYTF
TRBD1	TRBV6-2/TRBV6-3	TRBJ1-5	15	NA	TGTGCCAGCAGTTACTCGGGACAGGGGAATCAGCCCCAGCATTTT	CASSYSGQGNQPQHF
NA	TRBV6-2/TRBV6-3	TRBJ1-2	15	NA	TGTGCCAGCAGTTACTCCTCCCGGGAACCCTATGGCTACACCTTC	CASSYSSREPYGYTF
NA	TRBV6-2/TRBV6-3	TRBJ2-3	16	NA	TGTGCCAGCAGTTACGAGCGGCCGCTATCCACAGATACGCAGTATTTT	CASSYERPLSTDTQYF
NA	TRBV7-8	TRBJ2-1	15	few	TGTGCCAGCAGCGCCGTGGAGGGGCCCTACAATGAGCAGTTCTTC	CASSAVEGPYNEQFF
TRBD2	TRBV3-1/TRBV3-2	TRBJ2-3	17	NA	TGTGCCAGCAGCCAAGAATCTAGCGGGGGGTCCACAGATACGCAGTATTTT	CASSQESSGGSTDTQYF
TRBD2	TRBV11-2	TRBJ2-5	17	few	TGTGCCAGCAGCTTAACGCCTAGCGGGGGGAAGGGGGAGACCCAGTACTTC	CASSLTPSGGKGETQYF
TRBD2	TRBV7-6	TRBJ2-3	16	NA	TGTGCCAGCAGCAACGGACTAGCGGGGGTCACAGATACGCAGTATTTT	CASSNGLAGVTDTQYF
NA	TRBV6-5	TRBJ2-2	13	NA	TGTGCCCCCCAACGGCGGGGTTTGGGCGAGCTGTTTTTT	CAPQRRGLGELFF
NA	TRBV7-2	TRBJ1-1	14	NA	TGTGCCAGCAGGGTGACAGTTTCGAACACTGAAGCTTTCTTT	CASRVTVSNTEAFF
TRBD1	TRBV9	TRBJ1-2	15	NA	TGTGCCAGCAGCGTAGCGGTACAGGGGAACTATGGCTACACCTTC	CASSVAVQGNYGYTF
TRBD1	TRBV5-1	TRBJ1-6	17	NA	TGCGCCAGCAGCCCGGAATACAGGGTGGGACAGGGATCACCCCTCCACTTT	CASSPEYRVGQGSPLHF
NA	TRBV12-2	TRBJ2-1	13	NA	TGTGCAAGTCGCTTGGACAGGGCCAATGAGCAGTTCTTC	CASRLDRANEQFF
NA	TRBV25-1	TRBJ1-4	15	NA	TGTGCCAGCAGTGCCCTGGACACAGATCATGAAAAACTGTTTTTT	CASSALDTDHEKLFF
TRBD2	TRBV7-9	TRBJ2-3	17	NA	TGTGCCAGCAGCCCGTGGACTAGCGGGGGGCTGGAAGATACGCAGTATTTT	CASSPWTSGGLEDTQYF
TRBD1	TRBV6-4	TRBJ1-1	16	NA	TGTGCCAGCATTGGAGTCCCAGGGGGCACGGACACTGAAGCTTTCTTT	CASIGVPGGTDTEAFF
TRBD2	TRBV4-1	TRBJ2-1	17	NA	TGCGCCAGCAGCCAAGTACCTAGCGGGGGTCCTTACAATGAGCAGTTCTTC	CASSQVPSGGPYNEQFF